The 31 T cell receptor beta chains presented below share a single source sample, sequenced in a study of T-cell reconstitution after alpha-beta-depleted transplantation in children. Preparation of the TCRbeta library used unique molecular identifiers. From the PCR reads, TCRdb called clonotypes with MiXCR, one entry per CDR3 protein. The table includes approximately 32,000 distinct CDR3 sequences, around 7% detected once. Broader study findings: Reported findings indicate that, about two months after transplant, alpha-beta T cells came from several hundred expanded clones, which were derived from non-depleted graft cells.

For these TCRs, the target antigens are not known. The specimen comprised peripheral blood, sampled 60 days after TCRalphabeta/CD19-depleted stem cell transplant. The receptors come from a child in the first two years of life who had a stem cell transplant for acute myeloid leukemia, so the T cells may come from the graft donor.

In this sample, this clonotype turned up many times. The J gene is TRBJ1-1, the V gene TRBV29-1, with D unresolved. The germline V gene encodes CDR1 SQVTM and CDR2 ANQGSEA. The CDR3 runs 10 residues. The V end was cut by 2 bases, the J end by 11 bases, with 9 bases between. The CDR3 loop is CSVELPRAFF. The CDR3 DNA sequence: TGCAGCGTTGAACTTCCACGGGCTTTCTTT. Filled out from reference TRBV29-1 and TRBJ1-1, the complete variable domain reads SAVISQKPSRDICQRGTSLTIQCQVDSQVTMMFWYRQQPGQSLTLIATANQGSEATYESGFVIDKFPISRPNLTFSTLTVSNMSPEDSSIYLCSVELPRAFFGQGTRLTVV.

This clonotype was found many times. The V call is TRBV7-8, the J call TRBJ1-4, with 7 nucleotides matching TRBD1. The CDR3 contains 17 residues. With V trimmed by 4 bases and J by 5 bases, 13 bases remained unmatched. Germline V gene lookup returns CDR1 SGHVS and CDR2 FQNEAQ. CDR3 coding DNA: TGTGCCAGCAGCTCTGTAGCGGGTTGGGGACAGAATGAAAAACTGTTTTTT. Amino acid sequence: CASSSVAGWGQNEKLFF.

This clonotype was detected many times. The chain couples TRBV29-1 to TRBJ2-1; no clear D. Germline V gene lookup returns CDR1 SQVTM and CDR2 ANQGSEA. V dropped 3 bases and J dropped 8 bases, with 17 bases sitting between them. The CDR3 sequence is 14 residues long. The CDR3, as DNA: TGCAGCGTTGAGAGACGTGAGAGTTGGGATGAGCAGTTCTTC. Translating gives CSVERRESWDEQFF.

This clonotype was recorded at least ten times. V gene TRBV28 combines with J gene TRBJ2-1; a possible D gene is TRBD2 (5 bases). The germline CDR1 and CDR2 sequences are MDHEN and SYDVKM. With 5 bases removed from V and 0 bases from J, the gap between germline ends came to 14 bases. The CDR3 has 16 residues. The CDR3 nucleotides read TGTGCCAGCAGTCTGAGGGCGGGTAGCTCCTACAATGAGCAGTTCTTC. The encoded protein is CASSLRAGSSYNEQFF.

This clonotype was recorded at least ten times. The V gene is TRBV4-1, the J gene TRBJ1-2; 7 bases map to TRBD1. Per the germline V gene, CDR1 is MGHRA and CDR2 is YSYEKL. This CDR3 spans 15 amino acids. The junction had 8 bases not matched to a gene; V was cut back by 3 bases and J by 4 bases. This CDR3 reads CASSQQQGPFYGYTF. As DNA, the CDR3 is TGCGCCAGCAGCCAGCAACAGGGGCCCTTCTATGGCTACACCTTC.

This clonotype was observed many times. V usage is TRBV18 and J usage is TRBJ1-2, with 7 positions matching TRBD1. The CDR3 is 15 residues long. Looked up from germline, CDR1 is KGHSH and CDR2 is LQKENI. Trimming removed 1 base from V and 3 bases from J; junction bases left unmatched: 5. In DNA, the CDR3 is TGTGCCAGCTCACCACGACAGGGTGCAGACTATGGCTACACCTTC. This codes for CASSPRQGADYGYTF. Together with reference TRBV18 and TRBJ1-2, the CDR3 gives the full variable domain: NAGVMQNPRHLVRRRGQEARLRCSPMKGHSHVYWYRQLPEEGLKFMVYLQKENIIDESGMPKERFSAEFPKEGPSILRIQQVVRGDSAAYFCASSPRQGADYGYTFGSGTRLTVV.

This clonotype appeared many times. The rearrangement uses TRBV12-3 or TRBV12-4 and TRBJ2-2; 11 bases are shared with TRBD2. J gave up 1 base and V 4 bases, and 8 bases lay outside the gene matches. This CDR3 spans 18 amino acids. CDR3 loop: CASSSLQTSGKNTGELFF. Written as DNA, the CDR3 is TGTGCCAGCAGTTCCCTTCAGACTAGCGGGAAGAACACCGGGGAGCTGTTTTTT.

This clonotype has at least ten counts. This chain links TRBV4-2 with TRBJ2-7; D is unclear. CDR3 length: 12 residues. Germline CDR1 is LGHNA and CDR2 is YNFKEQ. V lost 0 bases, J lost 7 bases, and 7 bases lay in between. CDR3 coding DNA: TGTGCCAGCAGCCAAGATACCGGGGAGCAGTACTTC. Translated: CASSQDTGEQYF.

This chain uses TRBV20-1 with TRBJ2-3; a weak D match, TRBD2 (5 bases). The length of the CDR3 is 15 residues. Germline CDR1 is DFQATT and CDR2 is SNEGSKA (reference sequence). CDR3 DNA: TGCTTCGCGGGCCTGCAAAAGGGCCTCAGAGGCACGCAGTATTTT. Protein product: CFAGLQKGLRGTQYF.

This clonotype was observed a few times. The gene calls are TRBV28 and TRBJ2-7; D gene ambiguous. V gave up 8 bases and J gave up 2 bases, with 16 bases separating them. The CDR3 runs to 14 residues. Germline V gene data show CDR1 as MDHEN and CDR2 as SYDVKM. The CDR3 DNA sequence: TGTGCCAGCCTCCCCGAGCTGCGCACCTACGAGCAGTACTTC. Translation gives CASLPELRTYEQYF.

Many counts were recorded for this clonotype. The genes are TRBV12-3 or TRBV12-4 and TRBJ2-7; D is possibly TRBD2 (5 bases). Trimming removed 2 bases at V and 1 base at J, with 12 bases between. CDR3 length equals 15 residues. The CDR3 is CASSLHYRGSYEQYF. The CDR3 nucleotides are TGTGCCAGCAGTTTACATTACCGGGGTTCCTACGAGCAGTACTTC.

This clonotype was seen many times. The CDR3 sequence is CSARSIGTGFAMPQHF. CDR3 nucleotide sequence: TGCAGTGCTAGATCCATCGGGACAGGGTTTGCTATGCCCCAGCATTTT. The V gene is TRBV20-1, the J gene TRBJ1-5; the match to TRBD1 covers 9 bases. This CDR3 has 16 amino acids. The germline V gene has CDR1 DFQATT and CDR2 SNEGSKA (reference sequence). J lost 9 bases, V lost 2 bases, and 14 bases had no gene match.

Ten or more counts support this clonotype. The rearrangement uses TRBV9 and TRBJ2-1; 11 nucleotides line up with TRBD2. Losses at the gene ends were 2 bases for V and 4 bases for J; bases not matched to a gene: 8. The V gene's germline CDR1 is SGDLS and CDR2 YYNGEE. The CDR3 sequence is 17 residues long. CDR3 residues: CASSVSGTSGEYNEQFF. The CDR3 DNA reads TGTGCCAGCAGCGTGTCCGGGACTAGCGGAGAGTACAATGAGCAGTTCTTC.

CDR3 sequence reads: CASSPVLHTQYF. The CDR3 DNA reads TGTGCCAGCAGCCCCGTGCTGCATACGCAGTATTTT. The chain uses TRBV5-6 and TRBJ2-3; no definite D call. The ends were cut back, 4 bases at V and 7 bases at J, with 10 bases in the middle. This CDR3 spans 12 amino acids. Per germline, CDR1 SGHDT and CDR2 YYEEEE.

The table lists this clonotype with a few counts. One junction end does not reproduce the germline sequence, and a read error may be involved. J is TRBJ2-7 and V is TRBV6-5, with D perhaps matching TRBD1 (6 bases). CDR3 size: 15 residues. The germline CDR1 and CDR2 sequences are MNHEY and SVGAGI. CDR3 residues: CASCYSDRFRGWQYF. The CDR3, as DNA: TGTGCCAGCTGTTACTCTGACAGGTTCAGAGGATGGCAGTACTTC.

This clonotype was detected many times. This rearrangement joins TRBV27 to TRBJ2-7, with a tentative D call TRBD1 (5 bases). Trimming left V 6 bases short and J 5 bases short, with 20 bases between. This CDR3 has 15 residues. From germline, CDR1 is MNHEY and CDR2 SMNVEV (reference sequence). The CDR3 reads CASSEGTGFRDEQYF. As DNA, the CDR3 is TGTGCCAGCAGCGAAGGTACGGGCTTCAGGGACGAGCAGTACTTC.

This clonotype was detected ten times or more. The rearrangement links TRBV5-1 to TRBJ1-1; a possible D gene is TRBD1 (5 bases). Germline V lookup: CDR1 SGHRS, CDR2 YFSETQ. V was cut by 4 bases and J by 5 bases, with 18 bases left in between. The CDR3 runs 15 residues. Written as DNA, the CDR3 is TGCGCCAGCAGCCCAACGCGGGGCGGGAGAACTGAAGCTTTCTTT. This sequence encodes CASSPTRGGRTEAFF.

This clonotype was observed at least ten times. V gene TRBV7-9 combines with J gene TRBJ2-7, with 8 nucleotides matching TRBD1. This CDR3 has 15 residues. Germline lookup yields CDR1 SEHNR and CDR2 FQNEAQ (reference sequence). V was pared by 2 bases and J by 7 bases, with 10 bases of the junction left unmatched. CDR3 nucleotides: TGTGCCAGCAGCTTAAAACCCTCAGGGGGCTTTGAGCAGTACTTC. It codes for CASSLKPSGGFEQYF.

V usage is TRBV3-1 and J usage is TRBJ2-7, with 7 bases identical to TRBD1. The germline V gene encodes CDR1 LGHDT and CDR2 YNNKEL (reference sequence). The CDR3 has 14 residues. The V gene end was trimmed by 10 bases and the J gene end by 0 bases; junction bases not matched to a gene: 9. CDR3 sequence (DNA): TGTGCCATCTGTTTGTGGGACAGCTCCTACGAGCAGTACTTC. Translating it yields CAICLWDSSYEQYF.

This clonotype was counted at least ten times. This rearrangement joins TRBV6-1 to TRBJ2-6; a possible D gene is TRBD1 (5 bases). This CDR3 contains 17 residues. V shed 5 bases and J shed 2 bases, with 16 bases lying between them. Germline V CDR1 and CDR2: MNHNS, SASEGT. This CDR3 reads CASSPDSSAAGANVLTF. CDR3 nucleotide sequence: TGTGCCAGCAGTCCAGACAGCAGCGCGGCTGGGGCCAACGTCCTGACTTTC.

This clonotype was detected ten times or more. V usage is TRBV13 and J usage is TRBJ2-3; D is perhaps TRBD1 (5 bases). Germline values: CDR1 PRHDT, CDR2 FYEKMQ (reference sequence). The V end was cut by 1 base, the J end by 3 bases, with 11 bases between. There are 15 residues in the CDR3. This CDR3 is CASSLAQGETDTQYF. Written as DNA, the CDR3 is TGTGCCAGCAGCTTAGCCCAGGGTGAAACAGATACGCAGTATTTT.

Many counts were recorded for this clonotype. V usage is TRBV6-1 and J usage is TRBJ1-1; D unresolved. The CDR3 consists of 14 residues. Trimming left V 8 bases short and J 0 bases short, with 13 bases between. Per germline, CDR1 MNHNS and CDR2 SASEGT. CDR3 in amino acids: CASPPWNMNTEAFF. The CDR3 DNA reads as TGTGCCAGCCCCCCCTGGAACATGAACACTGAAGCTTTCTTT.

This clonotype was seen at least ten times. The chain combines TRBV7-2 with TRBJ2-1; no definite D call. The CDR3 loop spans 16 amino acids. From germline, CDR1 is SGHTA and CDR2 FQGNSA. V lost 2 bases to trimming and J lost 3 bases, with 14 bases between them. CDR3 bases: TGTGCCAGCAGCTTAAATAAGATCTTGATCTACAATGAGCAGTTCTTC. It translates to CASSLNKILIYNEQFF.

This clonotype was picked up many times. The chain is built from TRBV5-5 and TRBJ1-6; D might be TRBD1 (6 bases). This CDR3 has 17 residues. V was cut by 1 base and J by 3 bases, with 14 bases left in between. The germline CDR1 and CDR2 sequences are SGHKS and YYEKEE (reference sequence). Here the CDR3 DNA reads TGTGCCAGCAGCTTGATCCAGGGGAGGGTCTATAATTCACCCCTCCACTTT. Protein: CASSLIQGRVYNSPLHF.

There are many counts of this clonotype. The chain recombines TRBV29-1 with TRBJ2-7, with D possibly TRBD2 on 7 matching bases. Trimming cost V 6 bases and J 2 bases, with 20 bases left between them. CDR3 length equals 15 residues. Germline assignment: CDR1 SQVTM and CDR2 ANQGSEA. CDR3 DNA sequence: TGCAGCGTCCGGGGGGCAACTCCATTCGCCTACGAGCAGTACTTC. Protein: CSVRGATPFAYEQYF.

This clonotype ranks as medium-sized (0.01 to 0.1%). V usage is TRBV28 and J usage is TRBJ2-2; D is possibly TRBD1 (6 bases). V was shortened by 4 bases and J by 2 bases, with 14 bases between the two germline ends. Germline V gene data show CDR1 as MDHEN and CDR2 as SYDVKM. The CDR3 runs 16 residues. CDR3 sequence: CASSWVTGANTGELFF. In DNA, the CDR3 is TGTGCCAGCAGTTGGGTGACAGGAGCTAACACCGGGGAGCTGTTTTTT.

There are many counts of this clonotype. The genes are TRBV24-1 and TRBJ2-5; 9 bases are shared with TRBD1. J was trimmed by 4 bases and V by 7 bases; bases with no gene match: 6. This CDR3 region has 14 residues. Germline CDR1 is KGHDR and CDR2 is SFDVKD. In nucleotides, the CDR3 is TGTGCCACCAGCCGGACAGGGGCGGGAGAGACCCAGTACTTC. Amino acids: CATSRTGAGETQYF.

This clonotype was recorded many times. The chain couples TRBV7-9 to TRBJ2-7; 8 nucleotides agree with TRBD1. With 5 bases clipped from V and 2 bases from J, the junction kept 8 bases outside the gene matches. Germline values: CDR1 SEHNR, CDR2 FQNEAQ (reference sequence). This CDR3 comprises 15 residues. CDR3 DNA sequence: TGTGCCAGCAGCCTCTTTGACAGGGGAACCTACGAGCAGTACTTC. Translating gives CASSLFDRGTYEQYF.

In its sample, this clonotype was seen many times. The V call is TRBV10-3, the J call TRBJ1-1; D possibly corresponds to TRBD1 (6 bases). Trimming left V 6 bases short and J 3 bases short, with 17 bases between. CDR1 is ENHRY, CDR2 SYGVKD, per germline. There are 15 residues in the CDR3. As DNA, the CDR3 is TGTGCCATCAGGGGGGCCGCCAGCTTAGACACTGAAGCTTTCTTT. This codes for CAIRGAASLDTEAFF.

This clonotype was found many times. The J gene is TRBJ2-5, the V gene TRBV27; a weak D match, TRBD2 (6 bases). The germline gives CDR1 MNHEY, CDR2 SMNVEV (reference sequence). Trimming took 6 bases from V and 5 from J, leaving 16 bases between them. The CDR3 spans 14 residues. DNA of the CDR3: TGTGCCAGCAGCCAGACTAGACGAAGCGAGACCCAGTACTTC. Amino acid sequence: CASSQTRRSETQYF.

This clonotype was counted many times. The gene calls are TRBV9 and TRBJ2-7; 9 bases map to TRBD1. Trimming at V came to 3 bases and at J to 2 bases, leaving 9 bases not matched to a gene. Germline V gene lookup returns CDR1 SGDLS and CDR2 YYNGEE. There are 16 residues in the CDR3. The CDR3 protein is CASSGFSGTGTYEQYF. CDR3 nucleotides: TGTGCCAGCAGCGGATTCTCCGGGACAGGGACCTACGAGCAGTACTTC.